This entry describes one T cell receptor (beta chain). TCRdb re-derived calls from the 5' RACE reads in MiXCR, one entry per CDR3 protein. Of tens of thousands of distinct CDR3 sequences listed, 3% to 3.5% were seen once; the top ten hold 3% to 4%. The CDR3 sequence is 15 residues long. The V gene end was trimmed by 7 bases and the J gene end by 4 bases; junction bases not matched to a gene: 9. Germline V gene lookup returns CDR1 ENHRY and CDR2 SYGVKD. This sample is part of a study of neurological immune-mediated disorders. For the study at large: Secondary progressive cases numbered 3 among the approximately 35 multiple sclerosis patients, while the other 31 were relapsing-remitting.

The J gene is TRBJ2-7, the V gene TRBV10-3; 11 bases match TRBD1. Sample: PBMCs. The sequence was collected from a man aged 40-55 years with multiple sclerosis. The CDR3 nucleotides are TGTGCCATCACCCAAGGGACAGGGGGATCGTACGAGCAGTACTTC. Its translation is CAITQGTGGSYEQYF.